This TCR beta chain stems from a study of immune heterogeneity within non-small cell lung tumors. Comments on this clonotype: Its specificity is not known. It may be a read error: a sequence one base away is much more abundant.

General study results and limits: Alongside site-unique high-frequency clones, identical dominant CDR3 beta clonotypes recurred across tumor sites within a patient.

V was pared by 0 bases and J by 11 bases, with 19 bases between. CDR3 length equals 15 residues. Germline V gene sequence: CDR1 MGHRA, CDR2 YSYEKL. For each sample, template was about 550 ng of bulk tumor genomic DNA. Each primary tumor yielded several biopsies, collected far apart from one another at surgery. Before undergoing curative surgery, patients had newly diagnosed non-small cell lung cancer that was untreated. In a multiplex PCR, 32 V and 13 J primers amplified TCR beta CDR3. MiXCR, run by TCRdb on the multiplex PCR reads, gives a single entry per CDR3 protein. This table holds approximately 6,000 distinct CDR3 sequences, around 20% found once.

V is TRBV4-1 and J is TRBJ1-2, with D possibly TRBD1 on 6 matching bases. The specimen sequenced was lung tumor tissue. The TCR sequence derives from a female donor with non-small cell lung cancer. The CDR3 nucleotides are TGCGCCAGCAGCCAAGATAGGCGGGGGGCGCTAGTATACACCTTC. It yields the protein CASSQDRRGALVYTF.